This TCR beta chain stems from a study of blood T cell repertoires in COVID-19. Across the whole study: Donors in the United States, Italy and Spain gave samples during acute or convalescent COVID-19. PBMCs, B-cell-depleted T cells, or T cells provided the cDNA or gDNA that made up the material.

The CDR3 totals 12 residues. Per germline, CDR1 MNHEY and CDR2 SVGAGI. The V and J ends lost 6 bases and 7 bases respectively, with 12 bases between them. Only in-frame clones appear in the TCRdb table, and some are missing; sequencing was by immunoSEQ multiplex PCR. The sample lists around 140,000 clones, about 77% occurring once. The clonotype comes from a woman aged 50 to 65 with active or convalescent COVID-19. The sample consisted of peripheral blood. The chain is built from TRBV6-5 and TRBJ1-2; no definite D call. The CDR3, as DNA: TGTGCCAGCAGCCCGGGGTCCCGTGGCTACACCTTC. This sequence encodes CASSPGSRGYTF.